The clone carrying this TCR beta chain was recorded at least ten times. The antigen is unknown. All patients were treatment-naive before thyroid surgery. The sample belongs to a study of metastatic and nonmetastatic thyroid tumors. Study background: Across blood and tumor or nodule tissue, repertoires from malignant and benign thyroid patients were compared with one another. Notes on the study in general: Malignant tumors reportedly showed significantly higher TCR beta diversity than benign nodules in both blood and tumor.

The authors' processing: The distant-metastasis classifier for papillary thyroid cancer was built from CDR3 differences across clinicopathological groups. TCRdb re-analyzed the PCR reads using MiXCR. It is TCRdb's table, rather than the study itself, that gives the V and J calls and clone size. The data hold 12,000 or so clones, with around 25% observed a single time. The CDR3 runs 14 residues. V lost 3 bases and J lost 11; bases outside the gene matches: 10. CDR1 is GTSNPN, CDR2 SVGIG, per germline (reference sequence). The V call is TRBV30, the J call TRBJ1-1; TRBD1 matches at 12 bases. The TCR originated in a female donor with papillary thyroid cancer or a benign thyroid nodule (not recorded which). Some clones in this sample may be carry-over from other donors' samples. Sequenced material: adjacent normal tissue. The CDR3 reads CAWSFTGTGGSAFF. In nucleotides, the CDR3 is TGTGCCTGGAGCTTCACCGGGACAGGGGGCTCTGCTTTCTTT.